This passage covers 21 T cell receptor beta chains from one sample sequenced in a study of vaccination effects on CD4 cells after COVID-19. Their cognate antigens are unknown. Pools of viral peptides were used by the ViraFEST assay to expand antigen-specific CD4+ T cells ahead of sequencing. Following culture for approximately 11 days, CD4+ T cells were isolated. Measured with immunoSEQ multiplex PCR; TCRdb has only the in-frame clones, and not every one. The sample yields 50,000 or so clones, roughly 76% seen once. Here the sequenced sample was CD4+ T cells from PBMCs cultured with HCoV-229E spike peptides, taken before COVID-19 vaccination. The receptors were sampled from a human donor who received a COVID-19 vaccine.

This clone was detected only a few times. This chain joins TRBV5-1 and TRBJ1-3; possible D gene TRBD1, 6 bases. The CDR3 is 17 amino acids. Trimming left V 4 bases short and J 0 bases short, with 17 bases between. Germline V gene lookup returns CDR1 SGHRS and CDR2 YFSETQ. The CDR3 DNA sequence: TGCGCCAGCAGCCTCGGCCGGGACACGTTCTCTGGAAACACCATATATTTT. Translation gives CASSLGRDTFSGNTIYF.

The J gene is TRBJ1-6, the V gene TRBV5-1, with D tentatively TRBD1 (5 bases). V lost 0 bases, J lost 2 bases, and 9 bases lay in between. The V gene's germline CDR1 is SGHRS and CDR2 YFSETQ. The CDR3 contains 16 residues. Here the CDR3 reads CASSLAGAAYNSPLHF. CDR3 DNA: TGCGCCAGCAGCTTGGCTGGGGCCGCCTATAATTCACCCCTCCACTTT.

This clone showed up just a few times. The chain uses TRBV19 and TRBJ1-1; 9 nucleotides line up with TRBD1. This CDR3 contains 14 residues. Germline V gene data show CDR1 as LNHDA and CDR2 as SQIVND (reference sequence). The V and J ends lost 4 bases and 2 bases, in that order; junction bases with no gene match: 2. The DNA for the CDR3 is TGTGCCAGTAGTAAGGGACAGGGAAACACTGAAGCTTTCTTT. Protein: CASSKGQGNTEAFF.

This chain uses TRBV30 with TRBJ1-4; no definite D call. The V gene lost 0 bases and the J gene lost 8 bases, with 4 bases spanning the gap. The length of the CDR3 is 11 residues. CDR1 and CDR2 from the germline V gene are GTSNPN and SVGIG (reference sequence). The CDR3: CAWSVNEKLFF. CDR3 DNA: TGTGCCTGGAGTGTAAACGAAAAACTGTTTTTT.

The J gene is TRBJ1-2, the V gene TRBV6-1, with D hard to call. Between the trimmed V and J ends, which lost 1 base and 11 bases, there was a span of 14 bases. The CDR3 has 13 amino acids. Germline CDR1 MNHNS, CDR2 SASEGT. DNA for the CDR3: TGTGCCAGCAGTGAAGGAAACTTGAGGGATTACACCTTC. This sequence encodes CASSEGNLRDYTF.

CDR3: CASSVGDTQYF. CDR3 DNA sequence: TGTGCCAGCAGTGTGGGAGATACGCAGTATTTT. The gene calls are TRBV6-4 and TRBJ2-3; D is uncertain. Germline V CDR1 and CDR2: MRHNA, SNTAGT. V was pared by 4 bases and J by 5 bases, with 4 bases between. The CDR3 length is 11 residues.

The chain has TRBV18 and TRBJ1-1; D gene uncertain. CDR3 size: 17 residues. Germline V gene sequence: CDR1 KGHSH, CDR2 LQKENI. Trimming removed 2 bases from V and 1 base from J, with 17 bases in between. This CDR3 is CASSPLSLGARNTEAFF. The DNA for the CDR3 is TGTGCCAGCTCACCATTATCGTTGGGAGCAAGGAACACTGAAGCTTTCTTT.

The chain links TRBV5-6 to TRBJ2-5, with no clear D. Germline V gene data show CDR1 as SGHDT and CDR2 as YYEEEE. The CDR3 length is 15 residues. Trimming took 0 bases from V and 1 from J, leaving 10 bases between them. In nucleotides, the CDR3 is TGTGCCAGCAGCTTGGCGACGGCAGCCCAAGAGACCCAGTACTTC. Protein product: CASSLATAAQETQYF.

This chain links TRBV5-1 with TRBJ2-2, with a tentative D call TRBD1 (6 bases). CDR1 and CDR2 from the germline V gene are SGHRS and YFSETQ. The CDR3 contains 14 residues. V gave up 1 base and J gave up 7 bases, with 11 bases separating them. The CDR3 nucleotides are TGCGCCAGCAGCTTGCAGGGGACGGGCGGGGAGCTGTTTTTT. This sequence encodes CASSLQGTGGELFF.

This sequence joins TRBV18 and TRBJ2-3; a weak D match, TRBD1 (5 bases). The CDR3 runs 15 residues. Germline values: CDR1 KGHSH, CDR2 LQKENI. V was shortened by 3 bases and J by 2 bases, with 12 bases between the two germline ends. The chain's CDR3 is CASSPEYRYTDTQYF. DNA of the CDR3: TGTGCCAGCTCACCCGAGTACAGGTACACAGATACGCAGTATTTT.

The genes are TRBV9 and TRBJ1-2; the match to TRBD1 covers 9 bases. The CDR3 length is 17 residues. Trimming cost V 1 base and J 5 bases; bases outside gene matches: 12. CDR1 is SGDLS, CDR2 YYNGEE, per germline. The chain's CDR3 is CASSVNLRQGDLYGYTF. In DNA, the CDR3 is TGTGCCAGCAGCGTAAATTTAAGACAGGGGGACCTATATGGCTACACCTTC.

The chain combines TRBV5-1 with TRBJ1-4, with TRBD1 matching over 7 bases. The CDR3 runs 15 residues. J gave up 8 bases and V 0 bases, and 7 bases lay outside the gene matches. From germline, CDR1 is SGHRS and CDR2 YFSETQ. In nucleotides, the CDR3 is TGCGCCAGCAGCTTGGCTCCCCAGGGGGAGGAAAAACTGTTTTTT. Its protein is CASSLAPQGEEKLFF.

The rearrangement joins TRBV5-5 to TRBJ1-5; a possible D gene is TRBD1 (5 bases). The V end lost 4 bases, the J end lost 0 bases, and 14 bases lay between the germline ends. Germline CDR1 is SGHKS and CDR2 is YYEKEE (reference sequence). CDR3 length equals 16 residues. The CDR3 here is CASSTSGRDSNQPQHF. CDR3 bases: TGTGCCAGCAGCACCTCGGGGCGGGATAGCAATCAGCCCCAGCATTTT.

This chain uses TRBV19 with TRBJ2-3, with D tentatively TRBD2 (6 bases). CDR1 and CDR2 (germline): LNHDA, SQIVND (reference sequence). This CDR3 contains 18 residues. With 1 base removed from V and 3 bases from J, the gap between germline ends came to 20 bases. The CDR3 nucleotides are TGTGCCAGTAGTATAGGTCGTACTGGGACGGGGGTTACAGATACGCAGTATTTT. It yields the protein CASSIGRTGTGVTDTQYF.

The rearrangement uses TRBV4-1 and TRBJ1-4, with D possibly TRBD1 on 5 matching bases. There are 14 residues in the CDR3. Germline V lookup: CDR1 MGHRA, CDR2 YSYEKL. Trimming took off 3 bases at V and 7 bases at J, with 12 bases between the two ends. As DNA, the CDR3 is TGCGCCAGCAGCCACGAAGGACAAGTTGAAAAACTGTTTTTT. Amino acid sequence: CASSHEGQVEKLFF.

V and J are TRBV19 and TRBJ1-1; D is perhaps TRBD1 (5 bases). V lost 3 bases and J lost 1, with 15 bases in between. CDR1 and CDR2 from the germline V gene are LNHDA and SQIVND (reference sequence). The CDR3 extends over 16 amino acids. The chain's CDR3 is CASSMWDGRANTEAFF. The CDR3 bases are TGTGCCAGTAGTATGTGGGACGGCAGGGCGAACACTGAAGCTTTCTTT.

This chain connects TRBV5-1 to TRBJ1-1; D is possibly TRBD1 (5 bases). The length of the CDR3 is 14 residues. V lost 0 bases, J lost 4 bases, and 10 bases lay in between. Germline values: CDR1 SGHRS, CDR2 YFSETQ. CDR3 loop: CASSLAGWRTEAFF. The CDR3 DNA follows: TGCGCCAGCAGCTTGGCAGGGTGGCGCACTGAAGCTTTCTTT.

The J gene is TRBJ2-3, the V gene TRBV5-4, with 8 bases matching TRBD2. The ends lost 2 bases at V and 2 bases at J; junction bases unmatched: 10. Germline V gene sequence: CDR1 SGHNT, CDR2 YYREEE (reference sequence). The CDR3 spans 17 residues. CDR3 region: CASSLLPGGGSTDTQYF. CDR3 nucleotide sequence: TGTGCCAGCAGCTTACTCCCGGGGGGGGGTTCCACAGATACGCAGTATTTT.

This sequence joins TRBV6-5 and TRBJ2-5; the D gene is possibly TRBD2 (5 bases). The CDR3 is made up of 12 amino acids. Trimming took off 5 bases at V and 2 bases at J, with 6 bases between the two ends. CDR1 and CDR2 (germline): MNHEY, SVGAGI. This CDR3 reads CASSRDQETQYF. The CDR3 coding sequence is TGTGCCAGCAGTCGGGATCAAGAGACCCAGTACTTC.

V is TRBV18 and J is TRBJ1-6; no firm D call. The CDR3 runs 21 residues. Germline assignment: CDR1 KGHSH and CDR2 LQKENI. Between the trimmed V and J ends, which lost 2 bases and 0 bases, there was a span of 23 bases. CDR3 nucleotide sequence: TGTGCCAGCTCACCAAGAGTTTCGCGAGACACTCCTAGCTCCTATAATTCACCCCTCCACTTT. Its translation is CASSPRVSRDTPSSYNSPLHF.

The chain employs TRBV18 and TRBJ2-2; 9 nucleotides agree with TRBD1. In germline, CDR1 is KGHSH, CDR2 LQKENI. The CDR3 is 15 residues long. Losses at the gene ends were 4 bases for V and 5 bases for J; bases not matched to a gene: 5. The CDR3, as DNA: TGTGCCAGCTCACGGGACAGGGCTAGTACCGGGGAGCTGTTTTTT. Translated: CASSRDRASTGELFF. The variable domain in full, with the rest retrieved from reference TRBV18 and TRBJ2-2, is NAGVMQNPRHLVRRRGQEARLRCSPMKGHSHVYWYRQLPEEGLKFMVYLQKENIIDESGMPKERFSAEFPKEGPSILRIQQVVRGDSAAYFCASSRDRASTGELFFGEGSRLTVL.